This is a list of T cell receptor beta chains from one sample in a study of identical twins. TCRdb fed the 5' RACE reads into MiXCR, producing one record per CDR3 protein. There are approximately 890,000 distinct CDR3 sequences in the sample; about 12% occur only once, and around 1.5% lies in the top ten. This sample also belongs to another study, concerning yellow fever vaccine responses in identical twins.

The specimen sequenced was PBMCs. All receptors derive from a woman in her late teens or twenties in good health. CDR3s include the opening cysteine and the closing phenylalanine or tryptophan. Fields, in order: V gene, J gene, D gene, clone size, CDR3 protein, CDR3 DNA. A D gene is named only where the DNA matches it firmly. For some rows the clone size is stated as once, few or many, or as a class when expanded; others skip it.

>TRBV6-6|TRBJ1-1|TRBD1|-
CASSPRQGSEAFF
TGTGCCAGCAGTCCTAGACAGGGTTCTGAAGCTTTCTTT
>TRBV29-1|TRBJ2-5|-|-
CSALRLTQYF
TGCAGCGCGTTACGACTTACCCAGTACTTC
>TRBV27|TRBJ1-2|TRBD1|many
CASSLSGTGGGYTF
TGTGCCAGCAGTTTATCCGGGACAGGGGGTGGCTACACCTTC
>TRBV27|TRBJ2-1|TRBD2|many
CASSLAGGWNEQFF
TGTGCCAGCAGTTTAGCGGGGGGGTGGAATGAGCAGTTCTTC
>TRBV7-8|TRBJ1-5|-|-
CASSPHRQGREPQHF
TGTGCCAGCAGCCCCCACCGCCAGGGGAGGGAGCCCCAGCATTTT
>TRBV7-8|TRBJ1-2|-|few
CASRPRAPRSYGYTF
TGTGCCAGCAGACCCCGAGCCCCCCGTTCCTATGGCTACACCTTC
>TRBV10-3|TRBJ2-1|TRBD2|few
CAISESRTSVVNEQFF
TGTGCCATCAGTGAGTCTCGGACTAGCGTCGTCAATGAGCAGTTCTTC
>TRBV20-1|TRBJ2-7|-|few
CSARDSAVSYEQYF
TGCAGTGCTAGAGATTCGGCGGTCTCCTACGAGCAGTACTTC
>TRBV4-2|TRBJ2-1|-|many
CASSQDKVAAYNEQFF
TGTGCCAGCAGCCAAGATAAGGTAGCGGCTTACAATGAGCAGTTCTTC
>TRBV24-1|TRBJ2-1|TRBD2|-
CATSAQTRGGSYNEQFF
TGTGCCACCAGTGCCCAAACCCGGGGGGGCTCCTACAATGAGCAGTTCTTC
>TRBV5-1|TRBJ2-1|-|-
CASTGTPPYNEQFF
TGCGCCAGCACCGGGACACCCCCCTACAATGAGCAGTTCTTC
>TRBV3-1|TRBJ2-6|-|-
CASSLRGSRPGANVLTF
TGTGCCAGCAGCCTAAGGGGAAGCCGACCTGGGGCCAACGTCCTGACTTTC
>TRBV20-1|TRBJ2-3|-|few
CSARGRQWSWTDTQYF
TGCAGTGCTAGAGGTCGGCAGTGGTCCTGGACAGATACGCAGTATTTT
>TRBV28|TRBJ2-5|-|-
CASTAAEGEKTQYF
TGTGCCAGCACCGCCGCTGAGGGGGAGAAGACCCAGTACTTC
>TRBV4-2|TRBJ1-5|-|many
CASGAAGDNQPQHF
TGTGCCAGCGGGGCCGCAGGGGATAATCAGCCCCAGCATTTT
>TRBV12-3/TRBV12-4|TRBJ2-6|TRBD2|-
CASTGTSVTATGANVLTF
TGTGCCAGCACCGGGACTAGCGTAACCGCAACTGGGGCCAACGTCCTGACTTTC
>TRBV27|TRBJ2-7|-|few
CASSWAIGDAYEQYF
TGTGCCAGCAGTTGGGCCATTGGGGATGCATACGAGCAGTACTTC
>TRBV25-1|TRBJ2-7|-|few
CASRSGADSYEQYF
TGTGCCAGCAGGTCAGGGGCGGACTCCTACGAGCAGTACTTC
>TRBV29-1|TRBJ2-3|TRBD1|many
CSVGVLGQGGDTQYF
TGCAGCGTTGGTGTTTTGGGACAGGGGGGGGATACGCAGTATTTT
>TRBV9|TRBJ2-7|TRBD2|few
CASSPRWLADSYEQYF
TGTGCCAGCAGCCCCCGGTGGCTAGCGGACTCCTACGAGCAGTACTTC
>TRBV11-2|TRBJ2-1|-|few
CASLKERKKWDNEQFF
TGTGCCAGCCTAAAGGAGCGGAAAAAATGGGACAATGAGCAGTTCTTC
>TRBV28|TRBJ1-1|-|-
CASSLWQGKAEAFF
TGTGCCAGCAGTTTGTGGCAGGGAAAAGCTGAAGCTTTCTTT
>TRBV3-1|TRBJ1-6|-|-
CASSHLTENSPLHF
TGTGCCAGCAGCCACTTGACAGAGAATTCACCCCTCCACTTT
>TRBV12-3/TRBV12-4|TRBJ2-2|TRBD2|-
CASREAGVGELFF
TGTGCCAGCAGAGAAGCGGGGGTCGGGGAGCTGTTTTTT
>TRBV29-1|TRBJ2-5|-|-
CSVVFTGQAQETQYF
TGCAGCGTTGTATTTACGGGGCAGGCACAAGAGACCCAGTACTTC
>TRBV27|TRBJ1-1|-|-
CASSSWGEAFF
TGTGCCAGCAGTTCCTGGGGTGAAGCTTTCTTT
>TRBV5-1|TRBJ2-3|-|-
CASSVSADTQYF
TGCGCCAGCAGTGTCAGCGCAGATACGCAGTATTTT
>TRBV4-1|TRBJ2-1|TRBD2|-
CASSHATGGSLNEQFF
TGCGCCAGCAGCCACGCTACTGGCGGGAGTTTAAATGAGCAGTTCTTC
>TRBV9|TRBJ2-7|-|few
CASSVGNTYEQYF
TGTGCCAGCAGCGTAGGAAACACCTACGAGCAGTACTTC
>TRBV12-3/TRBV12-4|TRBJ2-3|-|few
CASRILRGATDTQYF
TGTGCCAGCAGAATTCTCCGGGGGGCGACAGATACGCAGTATTTT
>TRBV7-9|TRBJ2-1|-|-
CASSHPSSSSYNEQFF
TGTGCCAGCAGCCACCCGAGCAGCTCGAGCTACAATGAGCAGTTCTTC
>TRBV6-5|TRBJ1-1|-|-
CASSYFSALNTEAFF
TGTGCCAGCAGTTACTTTTCCGCGTTGAACACTGAAGCTTTCTTT
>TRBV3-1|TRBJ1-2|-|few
CASSQVGQTGGYTF
TGTGCCAGCAGCCAAGTTGGGCAGACGGGAGGCTACACCTTC
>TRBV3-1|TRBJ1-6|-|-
CASSQVHRDPPLHF
TGTGCCAGCAGCCAAGTTCACAGGGATCCACCCCTCCACTTT
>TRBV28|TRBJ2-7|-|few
CASSLPDYPSLYEQYF
TGTGCCAGCAGTCTACCGGACTACCCCTCACTCTACGAGCAGTACTTC
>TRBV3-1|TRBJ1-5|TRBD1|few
CASSQGTGGKPQHF
TGTGCCAGCAGCCAGGGGACAGGGGGCAAGCCCCAGCATTTT
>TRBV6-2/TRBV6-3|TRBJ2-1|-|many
CASSYRDTSYNEQFF
TGTGCCAGCAGCTACCGGGACACTTCCTACAATGAGCAGTTCTTC
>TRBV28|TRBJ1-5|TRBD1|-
CASSFFFTLGQGFNQPQHF
TGTGCCAGCAGTTTTTTTTTTACATTGGGACAGGGCTTCAATCAGCCCCAGCATTTT
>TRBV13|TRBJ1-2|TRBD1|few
CASSLGGTGPLYGYTF
TGTGCCAGCAGCTTAGGAGGGACAGGCCCGCTTTATGGCTACACCTTC
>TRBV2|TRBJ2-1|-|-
CASSEARVAEQFF
TGTGCCAGCAGTGAAGCTCGGGTGGCTGAGCAGTTCTTC
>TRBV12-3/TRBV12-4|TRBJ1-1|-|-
CASSFLGAGPAFF
TGTGCCAGCAGTTTTCTTGGGGCAGGGCCTGCTTTCTTT
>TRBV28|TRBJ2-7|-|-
CASSSRAREQYF
TGTGCCAGCAGCTCCAGGGCTCGCGAGCAGTACTTC
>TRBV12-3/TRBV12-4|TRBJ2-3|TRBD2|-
CTICFKPGTSISTDTQYF
TGTACCATCTGTTTTAAACCTGGGACTAGCATCAGCACAGATACGCAGTATTTT
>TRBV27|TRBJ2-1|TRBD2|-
CASSLYPLRAGGFLFEQFF
TGTGCCAGCAGTTTATACCCATTAAGGGCGGGGGGGTTTTTATTTGAGCAGTTCTTC
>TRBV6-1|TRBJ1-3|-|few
CASKNTGSAGNTIYF
TGTGCCAGCAAAAACACAGGGAGTGCCGGAAACACCATATATTTT
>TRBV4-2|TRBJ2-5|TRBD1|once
CASSQEGTGSETQYF
TGTGCCAGCAGCCAAGAGGGGACAGGGTCCGAGACCCAGTACTTC
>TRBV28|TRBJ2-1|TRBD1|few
CASDRDSYNEQFF
TGTGCCAGCGATCGGGACAGCTACAATGAGCAGTTCTTC
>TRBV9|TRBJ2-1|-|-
CASSVDPPLGGEHYNEQFF
TGTGCCAGCAGCGTAGACCCCCCCTTGGGCGGTGAGCACTACAATGAGCAGTTCTTC
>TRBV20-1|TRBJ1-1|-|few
CSARQGRTYTEAFF
TGCAGTGCTAGACAGGGGCGGACTTACACTGAAGCTTTCTTT
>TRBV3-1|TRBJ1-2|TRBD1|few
CASSQDSDRGPAYGYTF
TGTGCCAGCAGCCAAGATAGTGACAGGGGGCCGGCCTATGGCTACACCTTC
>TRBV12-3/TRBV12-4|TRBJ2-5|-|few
CASSKGRGQETQYF
TGTGCCAGTTCGAAGGGCAGGGGCCAAGAGACCCAGTACTTC
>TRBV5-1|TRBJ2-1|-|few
CASSLDTGTPWDNEQFF
TGCGCCAGCAGCTTGGATACAGGGACCCCTTGGGACAATGAGCAGTTCTTC
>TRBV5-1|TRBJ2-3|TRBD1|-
CASSPRGTGITDTQYF
TGCGCCAGCAGCCCTCGAGGGACAGGGATCACAGATACGCAGTATTTT
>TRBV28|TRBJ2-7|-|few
CASSLDGGNEQYF
TGTGCCAGCAGTTTAGATGGGGGGAACGAGCAGTACTTC